A single sample gave rise to the 30 T cell receptor beta chains below, sequenced in a study of blood T cell repertoires in COVID-19. Clones were sequenced by immunoSEQ multiplex PCR, and TCRdb holds only the in-frame ones, with some missing. This table holds 200,000 to 250,000 clones, roughly 80% found once. The specimen was PBMCs or T cells enriched from blood (not recorded which). The receptor source for this set is a man in his 60s who had recovered from COVID-19.

The gene calls are TRBV19 and TRBJ1-5, with D perhaps matching TRBD1 (5 bases). Germline-derived CDR1 and CDR2 are LNHDA and SQIVND (reference sequence). This CDR3 comprises 15 residues. Trimming took off 5 bases at V and 2 bases at J, with 13 bases between the two ends. The CDR3 is CASSPSGDGNQPQHF. CDR3 coding DNA: TGTGCCAGTAGTCCCTCGGGGGATGGCAATCAGCCCCAGCATTTT.

The chain employs TRBV5-1 and TRBJ2-3; 9 bases fit TRBD1. CDR1 is SGHRS and CDR2 is YFSETQ in the germline V gene. The V segment lost 0 bases and the J segment 5 bases; nucleotides outside the gene matches: 4. This CDR3 contains 15 residues. The CDR3 nucleotides are TGCGCCAGCAGCTTGGTACAGGGGGCTGAAGATACGCAGTATTTT. Protein sequence: CASSLVQGAEDTQYF.

The genes are TRBV11-2 and TRBJ2-5; possibly TRBD2 for D (5 bases). The V gene lost 3 bases and the J gene lost 1 base, with 6 bases spanning the gap. This CDR3 region has 13 residues. The germline CDR1 and CDR2 sequences are SGHAT and FQNNGV. CDR3 bases: TGTGCCAGCAGCTTTGGGAGCCAAGAGACCCAGTACTTC. Amino acid sequence: CASSFGSQETQYF.

This chain joins TRBV6-1 and TRBJ2-4, with TRBD1 identical over 8 bases. The trim removed 3 bases at V and 1 base at J, leaving 5 bases unmatched. This CDR3 is 16 amino acids long. CDR1 and CDR2 from the germline V gene are MNHNS and SASEGT. CDR3 nucleotides: TGTGCCAGCAGTGATATAAGGACAGGGGCCAAAAACATTCAGTACTTC. Encoded protein: CASSDIRTGAKNIQYF.

V and J are TRBV6-4 and TRBJ1-1, with D possibly being TRBD1 (6 bases). Trimming left V 4 bases short and J 6 bases short, with 15 bases between. This CDR3 comprises 14 residues. Germline-derived CDR1 and CDR2 are MRHNA and SNTAGT. CDR3: CASSAGTGYAEAFF. DNA of the CDR3: TGTGCCAGCAGTGCCGGAACAGGGTACGCTGAAGCTTTCTTT.

J is TRBJ1-6 and V is TRBV6-5; D may be TRBD1 (5 bases). V was cut by 0 bases and J by 10 bases, with 13 bases left in between. Germline CDR1 reads MNHEY; CDR2 reads SVGAGI. The CDR3 has 15 residues. CDR3 nucleotides: TGTGCCAGCAGTTACTCGCAGGGTCGAGGATCACCCCTCCACTTT. This gives the protein CASSYSQGRGSPLHF.

The genes are TRBV25-1 and TRBJ1-1; D may be TRBD1 (5 bases). The V gene's germline CDR1 is MGHDK and CDR2 SYGVNS. This CDR3 is built from 14 residues. V was shortened by 8 bases and J by 1 base, with 14 bases between the two germline ends. The CDR3 is CASQPIQGNTEAFF. The CDR3 DNA reads TGTGCCAGCCAGCCTATCCAGGGGAACACTGAAGCTTTCTTT.

This chain uses TRBV19 with TRBJ2-7; 10 bases align to TRBD2. The ends lost 6 bases at V and 1 base at J; junction bases unmatched: 3. Germline V CDR1 and CDR2: LNHDA, SQIVND (reference sequence). The CDR3 has 14 amino acids. The CDR3 is CASRSSGGSYEQYF. CDR3 DNA sequence: TGTGCCAGTAGGAGTAGCGGGGGGTCCTACGAGCAGTACTTC.

About this clone: One junction end does not reproduce the germline sequence, and a read error may be involved. This sequence joins TRBV7-7 and TRBJ1-4; D is possibly TRBD1 (6 bases). Germline assignment: CDR1 SSHAT and CDR2 FNYEAQ (reference sequence). The CDR3 contains 15 residues. DNA for the CDR3: TGTGCTAGCAGCTCAGGGGCCCAGTTAAATGAAAAACTGTTTTTT. Its translation: CASSSGAQLNEKLFF.

This chain uses TRBV24-1 with TRBJ2-3; 8 positions agree with TRBD2. V lost 3 bases, J lost 4 bases, and 8 bases stayed unmatched. In germline, CDR1 is KGHDR, CDR2 SFDVKD. The CDR3 loop spans 16 amino acids. The CDR3 region has the DNA TGTGCCACCAGTGATCCAAAGACTAGCGTCGCAGATACGCAGTATTTT. Its translation: CATSDPKTSVADTQYF.

This clone was seen just once. The rearrangement links TRBV19 to TRBJ1-1; D is perhaps TRBD1 (6 bases). V was clipped by 7 bases and J by 0 bases, with 18 bases between them. There are 16 residues in the CDR3. Germline-derived CDR1 and CDR2 are LNHDA and SQIVND (reference sequence). The CDR3 coding sequence is TGTGCCAGTACCTTATACCACAGGGCCATGAACACTGAAGCTTTCTTT. Amino acids: CASTLYHRAMNTEAFF.

This rearrangement joins TRBV9 to TRBJ2-2; the D is unclear. Per the germline V gene, CDR1 is SGDLS and CDR2 is YYNGEE. Trimming removed 1 base from V and 0 bases from J, with 4 bases in between. This CDR3 has 14 amino acids. The CDR3 is CASSVSANTGELFF. The CDR3 region has the DNA TGTGCCAGCAGCGTATCAGCGAACACCGGGGAGCTGTTTTTT.

The rearrangement uses TRBV6-5 and TRBJ2-7, with 10 bases aligning to TRBD1. The CDR3 consists of 14 residues. The V gene's germline CDR1 is MNHEY and CDR2 SVGAGI. V was clipped by 4 bases and J by 2 bases; unmatched bases: 2. The CDR3 DNA sequence: TGTGCCAGCAGTTGGACAGGGGGGCCCTACGAGCAGTACTTC. This gives the protein CASSWTGGPYEQYF.

V gene TRBV11-2 combines with J gene TRBJ2-7; 12 bases line up with TRBD1. Germline-derived CDR1 and CDR2 are SGHAT and FQNNGV. J gave up 7 bases and V 7 bases, and 14 bases lay outside the gene matches. The CDR3 covers 16 residues. The CDR3 reads CASNQSPGQGAWEQYF. The CDR3 nucleotides read TGTGCCAGCAACCAAAGTCCGGGACAGGGGGCTTGGGAGCAGTACTTC.

This sequence joins TRBV19 and TRBJ2-1, with TRBD2 identical over 7 bases. Germline CDR1 LNHDA, CDR2 SQIVND (reference sequence). This CDR3 has 15 residues. With V trimmed by 2 bases and J by 2 bases, 3 bases remained unmatched. The CDR3 DNA follows: TGTGCCAGTAGTATAAGCAGCGGGACCTACAATGAGCAGTTCTTC. Amino acid sequence: CASSISSGTYNEQFF. The complete variable domain, with remaining parts taken from reference TRBV19 and TRBJ2-1, reads DGGITQSPKYLFRKEGQNVTLSCEQNLNHDAMYWYRQDPGQGLRLIYYSQIVNDFQKGDIAEGYSVSREKKESFPLTVTSAQKNPTAFYLCASSISSGTYNEQFFGPGTRLTVL.

The chain carries TRBV11-2 and TRBJ1-2; possibly TRBD1 for D (6 bases). The CDR3 consists of 16 residues. Trimming stripped 0 bases from V and 3 bases from J, with 14 bases between. The germline CDR1 and CDR2 sequences are SGHAT and FQNNGV. The DNA for the CDR3 is TGTGCCAGCAGCTTAGATGGTTGGGGGCGAGACTATGGCTACACCTTC. Its translation is CASSLDGWGRDYGYTF.

The V call is TRBV27, the J call TRBJ2-7, with 7 bases fitting TRBD1. Germline V CDR1 and CDR2: MNHEY, SMNVEV (reference sequence). The trim removed 4 bases at V and 6 bases at J, leaving 3 bases unmatched. There are 12 residues in the CDR3. Here the CDR3 reads CASSSTGFEQYF. The CDR3 DNA follows: TGTGCCAGCAGTTCGACAGGGTTCGAGCAGTACTTC.

The V gene is TRBV28, the J gene TRBJ2-3; possibly TRBD1 for D (6 bases). V gave up 6 bases and J gave up 1 base, with 14 bases separating them. Germline V gives CDR1 MDHEN, CDR2 SYDVKM. The CDR3 is 15 residues long. In nucleotides, the CDR3 is TGTGCCAGCAGAGGACACAGGGCAGGCACAGATACGCAGTATTTT. Its protein product is CASRGHRAGTDTQYF.

The gene calls are TRBV28 and TRBJ2-7; a possible D gene is TRBD1 (6 bases). This CDR3 has 13 residues. Germline CDR1 MDHEN, CDR2 SYDVKM. V shed 6 bases and J shed 1 base, with 10 bases lying between them. This chain's CDR3 is CASRPGQSYEQYF. As DNA, the CDR3 is TGTGCCAGCAGGCCAGGACAGTCCTACGAGCAGTACTTC.

This clone was observed a few times. The chain employs TRBV23-1 and TRBJ1-2; D uncertain. TRBV23-1 is an open reading frame whose function is uncertain. Trimming cost V 8 bases and J 1 base, with 14 bases left between them. The CDR3 is 14 amino acids. CDR3 bases: TGCGCCAGCGACGGAGAACCTGTTAACTATGGCTACACCTTC. Its protein product is CASDGEPVNYGYTF.

The rearrangement links TRBV4-3 to TRBJ2-3; possibly TRBD2 for D (5 bases). The V gene's germline CDR1 is LGHNA and CDR2 YSLEER. V was trimmed by 4 bases and J by 4 bases, leaving 15 bases between them. This CDR3 contains 15 residues. This CDR3 is CASSPSLASPDTQYF. The CDR3 DNA reads as TGCGCCAGCAGCCCGTCCTTAGCGAGTCCAGATACGCAGTATTTT.

V gene TRBV3-1 (or the pseudogene TRBV3-2) combines with J gene TRBJ1-6; 7 positions agree with TRBD1. V gave up 4 bases and J gave up 9 bases; unmatched junction bases: 3. The CDR3 is 13 residues long. Germline values: CDR1 LGHDT, CDR2 YNNKEL (reference sequence). CDR3 loop: CASSPTGVSPLHF. Written as DNA, the CDR3 is TGTGCCAGCAGCCCCACAGGGGTTTCACCCCTCCACTTT.

The chain couples TRBV11-3 to TRBJ1-3, with unresolved D. The CDR3 runs to 13 residues. The V end lost 3 bases, the J end lost 4 bases, and 7 bases lay between the germline ends. CDR1 SGHNT and CDR2 YENEEA come from the germline V gene. The CDR3 is CASSFTAGNTIYF. DNA for the CDR3: TGTGCCAGCAGCTTTACAGCCGGAAACACCATATATTTT.

This chain connects TRBV7-6 to TRBJ1-1, with 8 bases that match TRBD1. CDR1 and CDR2 from the germline V gene are SGHVS and FNYEAQ. The CDR3 spans 16 residues. The V gene end was trimmed by 0 bases and the J gene end by 1 base; junction bases not matched to a gene: 4. In DNA, the CDR3 is TGTGCCAGCAGCTTAGCCCTAGGACAGGGGAACACTGAAGCTTTCTTT. The encoded protein is CASSLALGQGNTEAFF.

This rearrangement joins TRBV5-1 to TRBJ2-2; 11 positions agree with TRBD1. The V gene end was trimmed by 4 bases and the J gene end by 4 bases; junction bases not matched to a gene: 3. The germline CDR1 and CDR2 sequences are SGHRS and YFSETQ. CDR3 length: 15 residues. The CDR3 loop reads CASSGQGASTGELFF. The CDR3 DNA is TGCGCCAGCAGCGGACAGGGGGCGAGCACCGGGGAGCTGTTTTTT.

CDR3 in DNA: TGTGCCACCACCAAGGGGGCAGCCTTTAATGAAAAACTGTTTTTT. Translating it yields CATTKGAAFNEKLFF. The genes are TRBV6-5 and TRBJ1-4; 7 nucleotides line up with TRBD1. This CDR3 is built from 15 residues. Germline loops: CDR1 MNHEY, CDR2 SVGAGI. Losses at the gene ends were 10 bases for V and 4 bases for J; bases not matched to a gene: 12.

This chain connects TRBV6-6 to TRBJ1-1; TRBD1 might be the D (6 bases). The V end lost 6 bases, the J end lost 4 bases, and 12 bases lay between the germline ends. The CDR3 totals 13 residues. Looked up from germline, CDR1 is MNHNY and CDR2 is SVGAGI (reference sequence). The CDR3 nucleotides are TGTGCCAGCAGGCGACAGGAAGGCACTGAAGCTTTCTTT. This codes for CASRRQEGTEAFF.

The V and J genes are TRBV5-8 and TRBJ1-5; 7 bases match TRBD1. This CDR3 is 14 amino acids long. CDR1 is SGHTS and CDR2 is YDEGEE in the germline V gene. Trimming removed 4 bases from V and 4 bases from J; junction bases left unmatched: 5. CDR3 sequence: CASSHRGRNQPQHF. The DNA of the CDR3 is TGTGCCAGCAGCCACAGGGGCCGTAATCAGCCCCAGCATTTT. The full variable domain, rest sourced from reference TRBV5-8 and TRBJ1-5, is EAGVTQSPTHLIKTRGQQATLRCSPISGHTSVYWYQQALGLGLQFLLWYDEGEERNRGNFPPRFSGRQFPNYSSELNVNALELEDSALYLCASSHRGRNQPQHFGDGTRLSIL.

The V call is TRBV4-3, the J call TRBJ1-6; 9 bases are a match to TRBD1. Germline-derived CDR1 and CDR2 are LGHNA and YSLEER. The trim removed 0 bases at V and 7 bases at J, leaving 1 base unmatched. The CDR3 runs 15 residues. CDR3 nucleotides: TGCGCCAGCAGCCAAGAGGACAGGGGAAATTCACCCCTCCACTTT. Translation: CASSQEDRGNSPLHF.

The rearrangement links TRBV10-2 to TRBJ1-2; maybe TRBD1 (6 bases). Germline CDR1 reads WSHSY; CDR2 reads SAAADI. The CDR3 length is 13 residues. Between the trimmed V and J ends, which lost 6 bases and 7 bases, there was a span of 15 bases. Here the CDR3 DNA reads TGCGCCAGCAGACAGGGTCTGATCGGTGGCTACACCTTC. Translated, it gives CASRQGLIGGYTF.